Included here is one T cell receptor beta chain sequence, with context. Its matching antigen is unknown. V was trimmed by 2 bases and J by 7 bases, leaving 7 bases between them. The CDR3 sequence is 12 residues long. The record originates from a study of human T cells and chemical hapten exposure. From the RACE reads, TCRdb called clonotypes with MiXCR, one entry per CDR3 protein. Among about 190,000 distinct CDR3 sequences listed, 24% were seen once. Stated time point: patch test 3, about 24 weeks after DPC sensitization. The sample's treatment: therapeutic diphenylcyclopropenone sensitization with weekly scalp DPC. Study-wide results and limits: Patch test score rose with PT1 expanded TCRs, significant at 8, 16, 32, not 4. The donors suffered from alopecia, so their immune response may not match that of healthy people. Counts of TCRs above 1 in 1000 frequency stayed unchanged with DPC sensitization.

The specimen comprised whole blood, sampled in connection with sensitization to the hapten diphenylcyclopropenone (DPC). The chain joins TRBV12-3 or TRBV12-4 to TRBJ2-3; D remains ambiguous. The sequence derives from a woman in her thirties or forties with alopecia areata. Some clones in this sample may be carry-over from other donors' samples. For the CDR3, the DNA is TGTGCCAGCAGTTTAAGGGAATATACGCAGTATTTT. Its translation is CASSLREYTQYF.